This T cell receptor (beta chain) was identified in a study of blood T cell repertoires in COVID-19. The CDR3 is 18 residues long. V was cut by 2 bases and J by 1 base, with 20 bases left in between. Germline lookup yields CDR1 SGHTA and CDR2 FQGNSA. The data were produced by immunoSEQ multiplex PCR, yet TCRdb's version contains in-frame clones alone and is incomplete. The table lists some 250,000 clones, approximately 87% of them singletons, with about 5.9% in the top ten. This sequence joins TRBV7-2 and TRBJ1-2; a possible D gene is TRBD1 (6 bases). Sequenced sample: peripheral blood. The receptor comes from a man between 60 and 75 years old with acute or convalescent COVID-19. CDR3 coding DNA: TGTGCCAGCAGCTTATTTTGGACGCCACAGGGCGGTAACTATGGCTACACCTTC. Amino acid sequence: CASSLFWTPQGGNYGYTF. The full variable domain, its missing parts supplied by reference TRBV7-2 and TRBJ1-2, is GAGVSQSPSNKVTEKGKDVELRCDPISGHTALYWYRQSLGQGLEFLIYFQGNSAPDKSGLPSDRFSAERTGGSVSTLTIQRTQQEDSAVYLCASSLFWTPQGGNYGYTFGSGTRLTVV.